The 22 T cell receptor beta chains below come from one sample, sequenced in a study of graft-versus-host responses after intestinal transplantation. The protocol was immunoSEQ multiplex PCR, while the TCRdb copy is restricted to in-frame clones and leaves out a portion. The table includes about 25,000 clones, approximately 93% detected once. The sample here was PBMCs, taken 18 days after transplant. These receptors came from a human patient who received an intestinal transplant, so some T cells may come from the graft donor.

This clone was counted a single time. Other nucleotide sequences in the sample specify the same CDR3. The chain links TRBV4-2 to TRBJ1-2, with D perhaps matching TRBD1 (6 bases). The V gene's germline CDR1 is LGHNA and CDR2 YNFKEQ. CDR3 length equals 15 residues. The V gene lost 6 bases and the J gene lost 4 bases, with 18 bases spanning the gap. The CDR3 DNA reads as TGTGCCAGCAGTCCAGACGGGACAATGGGCTATGGCTACACCTTC. This translates into CASSPDGTMGYGYTF.

V gene TRBV10-3 combines with J gene TRBJ2-1; 7 bases are a match to TRBD1. Germline trimming cut 8 bases from V and 8 bases from J; bases unmatched to any gene: 6. CDR3 length: 12 residues. Germline CDR1 and CDR2: ENHRY and SYGVKD. The DNA of the CDR3 is TGTGCCATCGAAGACAGGGCGGATGAGCAGTTCTTC. The encoded protein is CAIEDRADEQFF.

This chain connects TRBV30 to TRBJ1-1; D is uncertain. V lost 5 bases, J lost 4 bases, and 11 bases lay in between. The CDR3 totals 12 residues. Germline V CDR1 and CDR2: GTSNPN, SVGIG (reference sequence). CDR3 in DNA: TGTGCCTGGCATAGGTGGGGCACTGAAGCTTTCTTT. Residues: CAWHRWGTEAFF.

The chain carries TRBV25-1 and TRBJ1-1; possible D gene TRBD1, 6 bases. Deletions cut 5 bases from V and 1 base from J, with 8 bases between. There are 13 residues in the CDR3. The germline V gene encodes CDR1 MGHDK and CDR2 SYGVNS. In DNA form, the CDR3 reads TGTGCCAGCAGTACAGGGAGGAACACTGAAGCTTTCTTT. This gives the protein CASSTGRNTEAFF.

This clone was counted a few times. The chain combines TRBV19 with TRBJ2-2, with D maybe TRBD1 (6 bases). Trimming left V 5 bases short and J 4 bases short, with 8 bases between. CDR3 length: 13 amino acids. The germline V gene has CDR1 LNHDA and CDR2 SQIVND (reference sequence). The CDR3: CASSAQGTGELFF. The CDR3 DNA reads as TGTGCCAGTAGTGCACAGGGCACCGGGGAGCTGTTTTTT.

This rearrangement joins TRBV27 to TRBJ2-7; no definite D call. The CDR3 has 13 residues. Looked up from germline, CDR1 is MNHEY and CDR2 is SMNVEV (reference sequence). V shed 3 bases and J shed 2 bases, with 8 bases lying between them. The CDR3 region is CASSFGRTYEQYF. The CDR3 DNA reads TGTGCCAGCAGTTTTGGCAGAACCTACGAGCAGTACTTC.

The chain joins TRBV7-6 to TRBJ2-5; 10 bases align to TRBD2. Per germline, CDR1 SGHVS and CDR2 FNYEAQ. The J segment lost 5 bases and the V segment lost 2 bases, leaving 11 bases of the junction unmatched. The CDR3 has 17 residues. The CDR3 sequence is CASSLSTSGTLQETQYF. The CDR3 DNA follows: TGTGCCAGCAGCTTAAGTACTAGCGGGACTCTTCAGGAGACCCAGTACTTC.

The chain recombines TRBV7-3 with TRBJ2-6; D is unresolved. V was cut by 6 bases and J by 1 base, with 4 bases left in between. The germline V gene has CDR1 SGHTA and CDR2 FQGTGA. This CDR3 has 13 amino acids. Here the CDR3 DNA reads TGTGCCAGCAGAGAATCTGGGGCCAACGTCCTGACTTTC. It encodes CASRESGANVLTF.

V and J are TRBV5-3 and TRBJ2-7; D possibly matches TRBD1 or TRBD2 (5 bases each). TRBV5-3 is noted as an ORF with a role that remains uncertain. V shed 6 bases and J shed 5 bases, with 21 bases lying between them. This CDR3 comprises 15 residues. The CDR3 here is CARIQKRGDGHEQYF. The CDR3 nucleotides are TGTGCCAGAATCCAAAAGAGAGGGGATGGTCACGAGCAGTACTTC.

The chain links TRBV2 to TRBJ1-1; D is unresolved. Germline V CDR1 and CDR2: SNHLY, FYNNEI. With 4 bases removed from V and 4 bases from J, the gap between germline ends came to 13 bases. The CDR3 consists of 14 residues. Here the CDR3 DNA reads TGTGCCAGCAGTGTATCTCAGGTAGGCACTGAAGCTTTCTTT. The encoded protein is CASSVSQVGTEAFF.

This chain joins TRBV27 and TRBJ2-2; D possibly matches TRBD1 or TRBD2 (5 bases each). In germline, CDR1 is MNHEY, CDR2 SMNVEV (reference sequence). V was trimmed by 2 bases and J by 4 bases, leaving 11 bases between them. This CDR3 contains 15 residues. CDR3 DNA sequence: TGTGCCAGCAGTTTAACCGGGACGGCCACCGGGGAGCTGTTTTTT. It yields the protein CASSLTGTATGELFF.

The chain uses TRBV30 and TRBJ2-7, with TRBD1 as a possible D gene (6 bases). CDR1 GTSNPN and CDR2 SVGIG come from the germline V gene (reference sequence). The CDR3 extends over 14 amino acids. V lost 0 bases, J lost 3 bases, and 12 bases lay in between. As DNA, the CDR3 is TGTGCCTGGAGTGTAGGGCAGGGGATCTACGAGCAGTACTTC. Translation: CAWSVGQGIYEQYF.

This clone is a singleton in its sample. The rearrangement links TRBV14 to TRBJ1-2; 7 positions match TRBD1. There are 15 residues in the CDR3. V lost 0 bases, J lost 7 bases, and 8 bases stayed unmatched. Germline lookup yields CDR1 SGHDN and CDR2 FVKESK. CDR3 region: CASSQDRRQGGGYTF. The CDR3 nucleotides are TGTGCCAGCAGCCAAGATAGGCGACAGGGCGGTGGCTACACCTTC.

The gene calls are TRBV6-5 and TRBJ1-2, with 8 bases aligning to TRBD1. Per germline, CDR1 MNHEY and CDR2 SVGAGI. CDR3 length: 13 residues. The V gene end was trimmed by 2 bases and the J gene end by 7 bases; junction bases not matched to a gene: 3. CDR3 nucleotide sequence: TGTGCCAGCAGTTACGGCAGGGGGCTTGGCTACACCTTC. This encodes CASSYGRGLGYTF.

V is TRBV5-4 and J is TRBJ1-6; no firm D call. The CDR3 is 14 residues long. Trimming cost V 9 bases and J 0 bases, with 10 bases left between them. Germline-derived CDR1 and CDR2 are SGHNT and YYREEE (reference sequence). In DNA, the CDR3 is TGTGCCAACGCCTCGAGCTCCTATAATTCACCCCTCCACTTT. This codes for CANASSSYNSPLHF. Supplemented by reference TRBV5-4 and TRBJ1-6, the full variable domain reads ETGVTQSPTHLIKTRGQQVTLRCSSQSGHNTVSWYQQALGQGPQFIFQYYREEENGRGNFPPRFSGLQFPNYSSELNVNALELDDSALYLCANASSSYNSPLHFGNGTRLTVT.

The chain employs TRBV5-6 and TRBJ1-3; D remains unclear. The ends were cut back, 2 bases at V and 0 bases at J, with 9 bases in the middle. Germline loops: CDR1 SGHDT, CDR2 YYEEEE. This CDR3 has 15 amino acids. In DNA, the CDR3 is TGTGCCAGCAGCTTTACCCTACACTCTGGAAACACCATATATTTT. Translation: CASSFTLHSGNTIYF.

The CDR3: CASSLGWVYEQYF. The CDR3 DNA is TGTGCCAGCAGCTTAGGATGGGTCTACGAGCAGTACTTC. The chain carries TRBV5-8 and TRBJ2-7; D unclear. V was clipped by 2 bases and J by 3 bases, with 9 bases between them. Germline CDR1 reads SGHTS; CDR2 reads YDEGEE. The CDR3 is 13 residues long.

The J gene is TRBJ2-3, the V gene TRBV5-4, with 11 bases aligning to TRBD1. Germline V gene lookup returns CDR1 SGHNT and CDR2 YYREEE (reference sequence). V was clipped by 2 bases and J by 3 bases; unmatched bases: 5. This CDR3 comprises 16 residues. The CDR3 sequence: CASSFGTGGPTDTQYF. For the CDR3, the DNA is TGTGCCAGCAGCTTTGGGACAGGGGGTCCAACAGATACGCAGTATTTT.

This sequence joins TRBV6-1 and TRBJ1-5; tentatively, D is TRBD1 (5 bases). V gave up 8 bases and J gave up 0 bases, with 14 bases separating them. The CDR3 covers 15 residues. Germline-derived CDR1 and CDR2 are MNHNS and SASEGT. This chain's CDR3 is CASRRGGDSNQPQHF. The CDR3 nucleotides read TGTGCCAGCCGCCGGGGGGGGGATAGCAATCAGCCCCAGCATTTT.

The chain recombines TRBV5-1 with TRBJ1-6, with D perhaps TRBD1 (5 bases). V gave up 4 bases and J gave up 7 bases, with 21 bases separating them. The germline CDR1 and CDR2 sequences are SGHRS and YFSETQ. The CDR3 length is 17 residues. CDR3 bases: TGCGCCAGCAGCCTGACCGGCCAGGGAAGCGTCAATTCACCCCTCCACTTT. Its protein product is CASSLTGQGSVNSPLHF.

This chain links TRBV19 with TRBJ1-5, with unresolved D. V was clipped by 4 bases and J by 4 bases, with 8 bases between them. Looked up from germline, CDR1 is LNHDA and CDR2 is SQIVND (reference sequence). The CDR3 totals 13 residues. CDR3 sequence (DNA): TGTGCCAGTAGTACCTCCTTGAATCAGCCCCAGCATTTT. This codes for CASSTSLNQPQHF.

The J gene is TRBJ1-1, the V gene TRBV2; D gene uncertain. Trimming removed 6 bases at V and 3 bases at J, with 8 bases between. CDR3 length: 12 residues. CDR1 and CDR2 (germline): SNHLY, FYNNEI. The DNA of the CDR3 is TGTGCCAGCAGGGCACGCCACACTGAAGCTTTCTTT. This translates into CASRARHTEAFF.